The source of this TCR beta chain is a study of breast tumors, draining lymph nodes, adjacent tissues (TCRdb year 2016). Study-level background: TCR beta repertoires were compared across tumor, adjacent nontumor tissue and axillary lymph nodes obtained from breast cancer patients. In human breast cancer, the study set out to assess how tumor, surrounding tissue and draining lymph node repertoires relate to one another and whether T cells might be exchanged between them.

The full study reports these points: The data were considered consistent with the idea that most tumor T cells come from the lymph node and then expand in tumor tissue. The conclusion that tumor T cells originate in lymph nodes was presented as consistent with a hypothesis rather than as directly demonstrated. In luminal-like breast cancer, tumor and nontumor tissue repertoires resembled each other significantly more than in basal-like breast cancer. Tumor T-cell repertoires showed less diversity than lymph node repertoires and more diversity than nontumor tissue repertoires, and tumor T-cell repertoires showed preferential V and J gene usage.

The adjacent samples were made up of nontumor breast tissue around the tumor. Reads for this sample came from an Illumina HiSeq 2000. Multiplex PCR amplification was used to generate the TCR beta chain libraries. The amplified TCR beta chain products were analyzed by high-throughput sequencing. TCRdb trimmed the raw reads at Q25, called clones with MiXCR and kept productive beta chains. When rows share a CDR3 protein, they turn into one entry using the most common DNA and genes. The sample table shows about 15,000 distinct CDR3 sequences, and 52% are seen once. The ten largest clones add up to roughly 15% of the sample. This clonotype is classified as medium-sized (0.01 to 0.1%). Its antigen is currently not known. Base quality data are lacking; no much larger clone is found one base away. The origin of this receptor is a female donor with breast cancer. Some clones in this sample may be carry-over from other donors' samples. The sample consisted of tumor-adjacent breast tissue.

The nucleotide sequence reads as follows: TGTGCCAGCAGCGTAAAGAACACCGGGGAGCTGTTTTTT. Its amino acids are CASSVKNTGELFF. Recombination linked TRBV7-8 to TRBJ2-2, with an unclear D gene assignment. CDR1 SGHVS and CDR2 FQNEAQ were looked up in the germline V gene. V is pared back by 5 bases and J by 1 base, with 5 bases lying between the germline termini. From the cysteine through the phenylalanine, the CDR3 covers 13 amino acids. CDR3 DNA is the only sequence kept; it has 39 bases, read in frame from the first base.